Following are 31 T cell receptor beta chains from one sample sequenced in a study of T cells expressing NK-cell markers. TCRdb reprocessed the 5' RACE reads and reports one entry per CDR3 protein, with no DNA. The sample spans over 150,000 distinct CDR3 sequences; the ten largest clones claim less than 40%. The sequencing input was blood T cells: a sorted CD56 or NKG2C T cell subset, CD4+ or CD8+ T cells, or bulk PBMC T cells (not recorded which). The source of these receptors is a woman aged 45 to 65 in good health.

This chain joins TRBV6-5 and TRBJ2-1; lacking DNA, the TRBD2 call made by TCRdb goes unchecked. Germline assignment: CDR1 MNHEY and CDR2 SVGAGI. This CDR3 region has 13 residues. CDR3: CASSRLGGDEQFF.

The J gene is TRBJ2-1, the V gene TRBV12-3 or TRBV12-4; the D call of TRBD2 rests on TCRdb alone, since no DNA is present to check it. CDR3 size: 15 residues. The CDR3 loop reads CASTAIAGLVNEQFF.

This chain links TRBV9 with TRBJ2-5; TCRdb outputs TRBD1, but without DNA this stays unchecked. CDR1 is SGDLS, CDR2 YYNGEE, per germline. The length of the CDR3 is 16 residues. This CDR3 is CASSPPRTGGDETQYF.

This rearrangement joins TRBV5-1 to TRBJ2-1; TCRdb returns TRBD2, unconfirmable since there is no DNA. CDR1 SGHRS and CDR2 YFSETQ come from the germline V gene. The CDR3 is 18 residues long. The CDR3 is CASSLVASGSLGRNEQFF.

J is TRBJ2-7 and V is TRBV13. CDR3 size: 14 residues. From germline, CDR1 is PRHDT and CDR2 FYEKMQ (reference sequence). The CDR3: CASSLGSTDYEQYF.

The rearrangement joins TRBV12-3 or TRBV12-4 to TRBJ1-2. CDR3 length: 15 amino acids. The CDR3 here is CASTSSEGLFYGYTF.

The V call is TRBV24-1, the J call TRBJ2-1; with no DNA, the TCRdb D assignment of TRBD1 cannot be verified. The CDR3 runs to 14 residues. Germline CDR1 reads KGHDR; CDR2 reads SFDVKD. CDR3 protein: CATSDGQPLSEQFF.

This chain links TRBV9 with TRBJ2-1. Per the germline V gene, CDR1 is SGDLS and CDR2 is YYNGEE. The CDR3 consists of 13 residues. The CDR3 spells CASSPRAYNEQFF.

V gene TRBV7-9 combines with J gene TRBJ1-5. CDR1 SEHNR and CDR2 FQNEAQ come from the germline V gene (reference sequence). The CDR3 totals 18 residues. This CDR3 reads CASSLEAAGGTSNQPQHF. Looking up the rest from reference TRBV7-9 and TRBJ1-5 gives the full variable domain: DTGVSQNPRHKITKRGQNVTFRCDPISEHNRLYWYRQTLGQGPEFLTYFQNEAQLEKSRLLSDRFSAERPKGSFSTLEIQRTEQGDSAMYLCASSLEAAGGTSNQPQHFGDGTRLSIL.

V gene TRBV5-6 combines with J gene TRBJ2-1; TCRdb's D gene call, TRBD1, goes unchecked for lack of DNA. Germline V gene data show CDR1 as SGHDT and CDR2 as YYEEEE. CDR3 length equals 16 residues. The CDR3 spells CASSPEVGGRGNEQFF.

V usage is TRBV25-1 and J usage is TRBJ2-4; the D call from TCRdb, TRBD1, cannot be confirmed without DNA. CDR1 is MGHDK, CDR2 SYGVNS, per germline. The CDR3 length is 15 residues. CDR3 amino acids: CASSEYGGMGNIQYF.

This chain links TRBV30 with TRBJ1-2; TCRdb indicates TRBD1, and absent DNA this call remains unverified. The CDR3 covers 13 residues. Germline assignment: CDR1 GTSNPN and CDR2 SVGIG (reference sequence). CDR3 in amino acids: CAFSAGGDYGYTF.

The chain combines TRBV6-5 with TRBJ1-3. In germline, CDR1 is MNHEY, CDR2 SVGAGI. This CDR3 is 16 amino acids long. The CDR3: CASSYRAFKGGNTIYF.

This chain connects TRBV2 to TRBJ2-5. This CDR3 has 13 amino acids. CDR1 and CDR2 (germline): SNHLY, FYNNEI. CDR3 loop: CASSEALEETQYF.

The chain is built from TRBV6-6 and TRBJ1-5. CDR1 MNHNY and CDR2 SVGAGI come from the germline V gene (reference sequence). The CDR3 is made up of 14 amino acids. CDR3 protein: CASLPGGINQPQHF.

This sequence joins TRBV9 and TRBJ1-2; TCRdb gives TRBD1 as the D gene, but with no DNA this cannot be confirmed. The CDR3 spans 17 residues. The germline CDR1 and CDR2 sequences are SGDLS and YYNGEE. This CDR3 is CASSESAILQGSDGYTF. The full variable domain, rest sourced from reference TRBV9 and TRBJ1-2, is DSGVTQTPKHLITATGQRVTLRCSPRSGDLSVYWYQQSLDQGLQFLIQYYNGEERAKGNILERFSAQQFPDLHSELNLSSLELGDSALYFCASSESAILQGSDGYTFGSGTRLTVV.

This chain joins TRBV4-1 and TRBJ2-5; TCRdb proposes TRBD2, but this gene call is untestable without DNA. Germline CDR1 and CDR2: MGHRA and YSYEKL. This CDR3 spans 17 amino acids. The CDR3 loop is CASSQDQGGGASETQYF.

V usage is TRBV12-3 or TRBV12-4 and J usage is TRBJ1-1. This CDR3 has 13 amino acids. The CDR3 region is CASSLTPNTEAFF.

CDR3 amino acids: CASSFVAGGIEQYF. This chain links TRBV5-4 with TRBJ2-7; the D call from TCRdb, TRBD2, cannot be confirmed without DNA. Germline V CDR1 and CDR2: SGHNT, YYREEE (reference sequence). The CDR3 consists of 14 residues.

The chain couples TRBV12-5 to TRBJ2-1; the D call from TCRdb, TRBD2, cannot be confirmed without DNA. The CDR3 totals 16 residues. Germline CDR1 and CDR2: LGHNT and FRNRAP. CDR3 residues: CASGLCPGLSCNEQFF.

J is TRBJ2-1 and V is TRBV4-1; lacking DNA, the TRBD1 call made by TCRdb goes unchecked. Germline V gene data show CDR1 as MGHRA and CDR2 as YSYEKL. The CDR3 is 17 amino acids. CDR3 in amino acids: CASSHLTATSSYNEQFF.

This rearrangement joins TRBV7-9 to TRBJ2-7. The germline V gene has CDR1 SEHNR and CDR2 FQNEAQ (reference sequence). The CDR3 extends over 14 amino acids. The CDR3 is CASSLDDSPYEQYF.

The V and J genes are TRBV6-5 and TRBJ2-3; TCRdb indicates TRBD2, and absent DNA this call remains unverified. Looked up from germline, CDR1 is MNHEY and CDR2 is SVGAGI. The CDR3 loop spans 15 amino acids. The CDR3 sequence: CASRIGAGSTDTQYF.

The chain carries TRBV20-1 and TRBJ1-1; TCRdb's D gene call, TRBD1, goes unchecked for lack of DNA. Germline V gives CDR1 DFQATT, CDR2 SNEGSKA (reference sequence). The CDR3 length is 14 residues. CDR3 sequence reads: CSARPQGVSTEAFF.

The chain joins TRBV5-5 to TRBJ2-5; TCRdb reports TRBD1, a call that lacks DNA to check it against. The germline V gene has CDR1 SGHKS and CDR2 YYEKEE (reference sequence). The CDR3 is made up of 13 amino acids. The CDR3 spells CASRRRDRETQYF.

J is TRBJ2-1 and V is TRBV24-1; TCRdb lists TRBD2, though no DNA is available to test this call. CDR1 is KGHDR and CDR2 is SFDVKD in the germline V gene. The CDR3 consists of 14 residues. This chain's CDR3 is CATPPSGSGYEQFF.

The V and J genes are TRBV29-1 and TRBJ1-4; the D gene TCRdb calls, TRBD1, cannot be checked with no DNA. CDR3 size: 13 residues. CDR1 is SQVTM, CDR2 ANQGSEA, per germline. The CDR3 sequence: CSVKVGVNEKLFF.

The rearrangement uses TRBV9 and TRBJ1-2; without DNA, the TCRdb call of TRBD1 cannot be checked. Germline-derived CDR1 and CDR2 are SGDLS and YYNGEE. The CDR3 totals 16 residues. This CDR3 is CASSVQGTLDNYGYTF.

J is TRBJ2-1 and V is TRBV7-2; TCRdb reports TRBD2, a call that lacks DNA to check it against. CDR1 SGHTA and CDR2 FQGNSA come from the germline V gene. This CDR3 comprises 14 residues. CDR3 region: CASSPTSGSYEQFF.

The genes are TRBV4-1 and TRBJ1-6; checking the TCRdb D call of TRBD1 is not possible without DNA. Germline V lookup: CDR1 MGHRA, CDR2 YSYEKL. The CDR3 sequence is 15 residues long. The CDR3 sequence: CASSLSGDKTSPLHF.

This chain joins TRBV7-9 and TRBJ2-1; lacking DNA, the TRBD2 call made by TCRdb goes unchecked. There are 11 residues in the CDR3. Per germline, CDR1 SEHNR and CDR2 FQNEAQ (reference sequence). The CDR3 here is CASRKGHEQFF.